This is a list of T cell receptor beta chains from one sample in a study of T cells in Graves' hyperthyroidism and ophthalmopathy. TCRdb processed the multiplex PCR reads anew with MiXCR; each CDR3 protein has one entry. The sample has more than 50,000 distinct CDR3 sequences; about 57% are singletons. The source material was blood. These receptors all come from a woman aged 60-75 years with Graves' ophthalmopathy. Each CDR3 is given with its conserved first and last residue. D genes are given only for firm matches. For some rows the clone size is stated as once, few or many, or as a class when expanded; others skip it.

D,size,V,J,CDR3,DNA
-,many,TRBV6-5,TRBJ1-5,CASKRDGGDQPQHF,TGTGCCAGCAAACGGGACGGGGGCGATCAGCCCCAGCATTTT
-,many,TRBV12-3/TRBV12-4,TRBJ2-7,CASSLEGLWGTRTYEQYF,TGTGCCAGCAGTTTAGAGGGGCTGTGGGGGACCAGAACCTACGAGCAGTACTTC
-,once,TRBV12-3/TRBV12-4,TRBJ2-7,CASSTLQGYEQYF,TGTGCCAGCAGTACCCTCCAGGGCTACGAGCAGTACTTC
-,-,TRBV7-8,TRBJ2-1,CASSLALAGPEQFF,TGCGCCAGCAGCTTAGCGCTGGCGGGACCTGAGCAGTTCTTC
-,many,TRBV6-2/TRBV6-3,TRBJ1-1,CASRESSNTEAFF,TGTGCCAGTAGAGAGAGCTCGAACACTGAAGCTTTCTTT
-,-,TRBV7-9,TRBJ2-7,CASSFRDSTYEQYF,TGCGCCAGCAGCTTCCGGGACTCCACCTACGAGCAGTACTTC
TRBD1,few,TRBV20-1,TRBJ1-2,CSAGGGQGYTF,TGCAGTGCGGGGGGGGGACAGGGCTACACCTTC
-,-,TRBV5-4,TRBJ2-1,CASSLGTTLDEQFF,TGTGCCAGCAGCTTGGGGACTACCTTGGATGAGCAGTTCTTC
-,many,TRBV6-1,TRBJ2-1,CASRLQGVNEQFF,TGTGCCAGCAGACTCCAAGGGGTAAATGAGCAGTTCTTC
-,many,TRBV20-1,TRBJ2-5,CSASAAYGTQYF,TGCAGTGCTAGTGCCGCCTATGGGACCCAGTACTTC
-,-,TRBV7-8,TRBJ2-1,CASSTKAVTGIRFQFF,TGTGCCAGCAGCACTAAAGCGGTGACAGGCATAAGGTTTCAGTTCTTC
TRBD1,-,TRBV5-1,TRBJ1-2,CASSLVGTGNYGYTF,TGCGCCAGCAGCTTGGTTGGGACAGGGAATTATGGCTACACCTTC
TRBD1,-,TRBV7-9,TRBJ2-7,CASSSEDREYEQYF,TGTGCCAGCAGCTCCGAGGACAGGGAATACGAGCAGTACTTC
-,-,TRBV12-3/TRBV12-4,TRBJ1-2,CASSPTTGAYTF,TGTGCCAGCAGTCCAACGACAGGCGCCTACACCTTC
TRBD1,many,TRBV13,TRBJ2-1,CASSLDRDRTNEQFF,TGTGCCAGCAGCTTAGACCGGGACAGGACGAATGAGCAGTTCTTC
-,-,TRBV20-1,TRBJ1-5,CSARVGQGSWYEHF,-
-,many,TRBV6-6,TRBJ1-4,CASSYRDGAGEKLFF,TGTGCCAGCAGTTACCGGGACGGAGCTGGCGAAAAACTGTTTTTT
TRBD2,many,TRBV7-3,TRBJ2-1,CASSLVAGREQFF,TGTGCCAGCAGCTTAGTAGCGGGACGTGAGCAGTTCTTC
-,-,TRBV24-1,TRBJ1-2,CATSDSSRNYGYTF,TGTGCCACCAGTGATTCAAGCCGAAACTATGGCTACACCTTC
-,many,TRBV7-9,TRBJ2-7,CASSPPWQHYEQYF,TGTGCCAGCAGCCCCCCGTGGCAGCACTACGAGCAGTACTTC
-,-,TRBV12-3/TRBV12-4,TRBJ2-5,CASSFLTGEGETQYF,TGTGCCAGCAGTTTCCTGACAGGGGAGGGAGAGACCCAGTACTTC
TRBD1,many,TRBV30,TRBJ1-1,CAWSATGQEAFF,TGTGCCTGGAGTGCCACGGGACAGGAAGCTTTCTTT
TRBD2,many,TRBV7-2,TRBJ2-7,CASSLGFWTSGGEQYF,TGTGCCAGCAGCTTAGGCTTTTGGACTAGCGGGGGTGAGCAGTACTTC
TRBD1,-,TRBV20-1,TRBJ2-2,CSAREDRASITGELFF,TGCAGTGCTAGAGAAGACAGGGCATCGATCACCGGGGAGCTGTTTTTT
-,-,TRBV30,TRBJ2-7,CAWSVAGSRPYSYEQYF,TGTGCCTGGAGTGTGGCCGGGAGTAGACCCTACTCCTACGAGCAGTACTTC
-,many,TRBV4-2,TRBJ2-5,CASSQAEETQYF,TGTGCCAGCAGCCAAGCGGAAGAGACCCAGTACTTC
TRBD1,-,TRBV2,TRBJ1-1,CASSQGQGYGEAFF,TGTGCCAGCAGTCAAGGACAGGGATACGGTGAAGCTTTCTTT
TRBD1,once,TRBV7-2,TRBJ2-1,CASSLGQADSYNEQFF,TGTGCCAGCAGCTTGGGACAGGCCGACTCCTACAATGAGCAGTTCTTC
-,-,TRBV20-1,TRBJ2-2,CSATTDTQTSGELFF,TGCAGTGCTACCACCGACACACAGACTAGCGGGGAGCTGTTTTTT
-,-,TRBV19,TRBJ1-5,CASSRGETSNQPQHF,TGTGCCAGTAGTAGAGGGGAAACGAGCAATCAGCCCCAGCATTTT
TRBD2,many,TRBV19,TRBJ2-1,CASSHSSGEYNEQFF,TGTGCCAGTAGCCACTCTAGCGGGGAATACAATGAGCAGTTCTTC